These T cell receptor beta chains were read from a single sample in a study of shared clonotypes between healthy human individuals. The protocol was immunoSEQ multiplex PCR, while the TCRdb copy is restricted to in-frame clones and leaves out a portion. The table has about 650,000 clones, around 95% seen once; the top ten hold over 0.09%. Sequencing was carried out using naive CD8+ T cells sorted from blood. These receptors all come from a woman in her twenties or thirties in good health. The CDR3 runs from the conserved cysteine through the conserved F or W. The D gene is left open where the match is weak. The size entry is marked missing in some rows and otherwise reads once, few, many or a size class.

TGTGCCAGCAGGTCAGGGACGAGCGACGAGCAGTACTTC	CASRSGTSDEQYF	-	TRBV28	TRBJ2-7	-
TGCGCCAGCAGCCAGGGACAGTCGAATGAAAAACTGTTTTTT	CASSQGQSNEKLFF	-	TRBV5-1	TRBJ1-4	TRBD1
TGCGCCAGCAGCTTGGGAGGCACCGGGACTAGCCCTCACTACGAGCAGTACTTC	CASSLGGTGTSPHYEQYF	-	TRBV5-1	TRBJ2-7	TRBD2
TGCGCCAGCAGTCCCGTGATGGTTTGGATGGATTGGGTCGCTTTCTTT	CASSPVMVWMDWVAFF	-	TRBV4-1	TRBJ1-1	-
TGCGCCAGCAGTGACCCAACGGGACTAGCGGGAGGAGGCGATACGCAGTATTTT	CASSDPTGLAGGGDTQYF	-	TRBV10-1	TRBJ2-3	TRBD2
TGTGCCAGCAGCACCGAAGCAACTAATGAAAAACTGTTTTTT	CASSTEATNEKLFF	-	TRBV7-8	TRBJ1-4	-
TGTGCCAGCGAGTCCCACGTCAGAACTAAGCCAAAAAACATTCAGTACTTC	CASESHVRTKPKNIQYF	-	TRBV28	TRBJ2-4	-
TGTGCCAGCACTCCCCTCCTCGCCGGCGAGCAGTACTTC	CASTPLLAGEQYF	-	TRBV6-6	TRBJ2-7	-
TGTGCCAGCAGTTTTATTACCGATAATTCACCCCTCCACTTT	CASSFITDNSPLHF	-	TRBV28	TRBJ1-6	-
TGTGCCAGCAGCTTAGCCGAGCGGGGCCAAGAGACCCAGTACTTC	CASSLAERGQETQYF	-	TRBV13	TRBJ2-5	TRBD2
TGTGCCAGCAGTTTCTGGGGTGGGGAGCTGTTTTTT	CASSFWGGELFF	-	TRBV27	TRBJ2-2	-
TGTGCCAGCAGCCCCGGACGGGTGAACACCGGGGAGCTGTTTTTT	CASSPGRVNTGELFF	-	TRBV27	TRBJ2-2	-
TGTGCCAGCAGATCCACTCCCGGGGAGCCCCAGCATTTT	CASRSTPGEPQHF	-	TRBV6-6	TRBJ1-5	-
TGTGCCAGCAGTCCCTGGGGTCCATCCGATGAGCAGTTCTTC	CASSPWGPSDEQFF	-	TRBV28	TRBJ2-1	-
TGCGCCAGCAGCTTCCTAGCGGGAGGCAACGAGCAGTACTTC	CASSFLAGGNEQYF	few	TRBV4-1	TRBJ2-7	TRBD2
TGTGCCAGCAGTTATAAACTAGCGGGAGACTCCTACGAGCAGTACTTC	CASSYKLAGDSYEQYF	-	TRBV6-4	TRBJ2-7	TRBD2
TGTGCCAGCAGTTTGGGCAGGGGGCGCGATGGCTACACCTTC	CASSLGRGRDGYTF	-	TRBV28	TRBJ1-2	TRBD1
TGTGCCAGCAGCGTCACTAGCGTCCCTGAGCAGTTCTTC	CASSVTSVPEQFF	-	TRBV11-2	TRBJ2-1	TRBD2
TGTGCCAGCAGTGAAAGCCACGGAAACACTGAAGCTTTCTTT	CASSESHGNTEAFF	once	TRBV2	TRBJ1-1	-
TGTGCCAGCAGCTTAATGGAGAAGGGGTTAGATACGCAGTATTTT	CASSLMEKGLDTQYF	-	TRBV7-9	TRBJ2-3	-
TGCGCCAGCAGCTCGAACGGGGGGGCCTACGAGCAGTACTTC	CASSSNGGAYEQYF	-	TRBV5-1	TRBJ2-7	TRBD2
TGTGCCAGCAGCTTAGGGACCCCCAATGAAGCTTTCTTT	CASSLGTPNEAFF	-	TRBV11-3	TRBJ1-1	-
TGTGCCAGCAGCCTGCAGGGGGCCGCCTACGAGCAGTACTTC	CASSLQGAAYEQYF	once	TRBV5-4	TRBJ2-7	TRBD1
TGTGCCAGCAGCTTAGGGGCGGGGGCCTACGAGCAGTACTTC	CASSLGAGAYEQYF	-	TRBV13	TRBJ2-7	TRBD2
TGTGCCAGCAGTCCCACGGGACAGGGACAGTACTTC	CASSPTGQGQYF	-	TRBV27	TRBJ2-7	TRBD1